The T cell receptor beta chain under discussion was sequenced for a study of blood T cell repertoires in COVID-19. Study information: The origin of the acute and convalescent COVID-19 samples was the United States, Italy and Spain. PBMCs, B-cell-depleted T cells, or T cells were the source of the cDNA or gDNA that made up the material.

Original handling: Cell counts per sample came from amplifying reference gene primers. Repertoires were generated with immunoSEQ multiplex PCR, while TCRdb's copy carries only in-frame clones and drops some. The DNA was the basis for D and trimming; V, J and clone size are from that table. This sample has 150,000 or so clones, with more than 65% found just once. Sequencing input: peripheral blood. The receptor comes from a woman between 50 and 59 years old in a cohort sampled during active or convalescent COVID-19.

The CDR3 region has the DNA TGCGCCAGCAGCCAAGATCGGACAGGTAATGGCTACACCTTC. Protein product: CASSQDRTGNGYTF. The chain joins TRBV4-1 to TRBJ1-2, with 7 bases that match TRBD1. This CDR3 is 14 amino acids long. From germline, CDR1 is MGHRA and CDR2 YSYEKL. J gave up 6 bases and V 0 bases, and 4 bases lay outside the gene matches.